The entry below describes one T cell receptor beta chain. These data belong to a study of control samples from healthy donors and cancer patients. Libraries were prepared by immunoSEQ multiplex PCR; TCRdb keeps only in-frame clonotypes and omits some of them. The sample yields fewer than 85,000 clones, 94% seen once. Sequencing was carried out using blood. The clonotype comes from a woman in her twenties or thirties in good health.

The CDR3 nucleotides read TGTGCCAGCAGCTTGGACCGGGGAGCTGGTGCAGATACGCAGTATTTT. It codes for CASSLDRGAGADTQYF. The genes are TRBV5-4 and TRBJ2-3, with TRBD2 as a possible D gene (5 bases). The CDR3 length is 16 residues. In germline, CDR1 is SGHNT, CDR2 YYREEE (reference sequence). Trimming pared 0 bases from V and 4 bases from J, leaving 15 bases between.